Presented here are 21 T cell receptor beta chains from one specimen sequenced in a study of blood T cell repertoires in COVID-19. TCRdb's table, derived via immunoSEQ multiplex PCR, lists solely in-frame clones and lacks some. The table includes about 220,000 clones, 88% detected once. Sequences were obtained from PBMCs or T cells enriched from blood (not recorded which). The receptors shown here come from a woman in her forties with acute COVID-19.

The chain uses TRBV29-1 and TRBJ1-1; 9 nucleotides match TRBD1. Germline V gives CDR1 SQVTM, CDR2 ANQGSEA. The V gene end was trimmed by 7 bases and the J gene end by 4 bases; junction bases not matched to a gene: 10. The CDR3 extends over 14 amino acids. CDR3 residues: CSGTNRGRGTEAFF. DNA for the CDR3: TGCAGCGGAACTAACAGGGGGCGCGGCACTGAAGCTTTCTTT.

CDR3 region: CAWSLGLAGGNEQFF. CDR3 DNA sequence: TGTGCCTGGAGTCTAGGACTAGCGGGGGGAAATGAGCAGTTCTTC. The chain joins TRBV30 to TRBJ2-1; 14 bases fit TRBD2. Germline V lookup: CDR1 GTSNPN, CDR2 SVGIG (reference sequence). The CDR3 consists of 15 residues. Trimming removed 2 bases from V and 7 bases from J; junction bases left unmatched: 4.

This clone was observed a single time. The V gene is TRBV16, the J gene TRBJ1-1; D unresolved. Germline V lookup: CDR1 KGHSY, CDR2 FQNENV. CDR3 length: 14 residues. V lost 0 bases and J lost 1, with 6 bases in between. The CDR3 nucleotides read TGTGCCAGCAGCCAATCGCCGGGGAACACTGAAGCTTTCTTT. The encoded protein is CASSQSPGNTEAFF.

This clone was detected a few times. The chain carries TRBV4-3 and TRBJ1-2, with D possibly matching TRBD1 (5 bases). CDR3 size: 13 residues. Trimming shortened V by 1 base and J by 8 bases, and 11 bases separated the two germline ends. Germline values: CDR1 LGHNA, CDR2 YSLEER. This CDR3 reads CASSQGLQGGYTF. CDR3 DNA: TGCGCCAGCAGCCAAGGGCTGCAGGGAGGCTACACCTTC.

The V gene is TRBV7-2, the J gene TRBJ1-1; TRBD1 aligns across 7 bases. This CDR3 has 14 residues. V lost 3 bases, J lost 4 bases, and 5 bases stayed unmatched. The germline V gene encodes CDR1 SGHTA and CDR2 FQGNSA. CDR3 nucleotides: TGTGCCAGCAGCTTTGCTTCAGGGGGCACTGAAGCTTTCTTT. Amino acid sequence: CASSFASGGTEAFF.

The chain has TRBV11-2 and TRBJ1-1; the match to TRBD1 covers 11 bases. This CDR3 contains 15 residues. Trimming cost V 4 bases and J 1 base; bases outside gene matches: 2. Looked up from germline, CDR1 is SGHAT and CDR2 is FQNNGV. CDR3 sequence: CASSWGQGGNTEAFF. The CDR3 coding sequence is TGTGCCAGCAGCTGGGGACAGGGGGGGAACACTGAAGCTTTCTTT.

This clone was recorded only once. The gene calls are TRBV5-4 and TRBJ1-2, with D tentatively TRBD1 (5 bases). The V gene lost 4 bases and the J gene lost 2 bases, with 12 bases spanning the gap. Germline V gene data show CDR1 as SGHNT and CDR2 as YYREEE (reference sequence). CDR3 size: 14 residues. This CDR3 is CASSRRDGNYGYTF. Written as DNA, the CDR3 is TGTGCCAGCAGCAGGCGGGACGGCAACTATGGCTACACCTTC.

The rearrangement joins TRBV4-3 to TRBJ2-1; 8 bases fit TRBD2. Germline loops: CDR1 LGHNA, CDR2 YSLEER. V lost 0 bases and J lost 1; bases outside the gene matches: 5. The CDR3 consists of 17 residues. Written as DNA, the CDR3 is TGCGCCAGCAGCCAAGAACGGGGGGGTGGGTCCTACAATGAGCAGTTCTTC. Amino acids: CASSQERGGGSYNEQFF.

The V and J genes are TRBV29-1 and TRBJ2-1; TRBD1 matches 11 bases. With V trimmed by 6 bases and J by 9 bases, 7 bases remained unmatched. The germline V gene encodes CDR1 SQVTM and CDR2 ANQGSEA. This CDR3 comprises 13 residues. The CDR3 region is CSVMDRGLGEQFF. The CDR3 DNA is TGCAGCGTGATGGACAGGGGGCTCGGTGAGCAGTTCTTC.

The rearrangement uses TRBV19 and TRBJ1-6; tentative D call: TRBD1 (5 bases). V lost 5 bases, J lost 9 bases, and 17 bases lay in between. The CDR3 has 15 residues. Germline CDR1 and CDR2: LNHDA and SQIVND (reference sequence). The CDR3 sequence is CASSPGLAGRSPLHF. CDR3 bases: TGTGCCAGTAGTCCAGGACTGGCGGGGCGTTCACCCCTCCACTTT.

The gene calls are TRBV4-1 and TRBJ1-2; D unresolved. V was pared by 0 bases and J by 6 bases, with 5 bases between. The CDR3 runs to 12 residues. CDR1 MGHRA and CDR2 YSYEKL come from the germline V gene. CDR3 amino acids: CASSQDPDGYTF. Written as DNA, the CDR3 is TGCGCCAGCAGCCAAGATCCTGATGGCTACACCTTC.

CDR3 in DNA: TGTGCCAGCAGCAGAAATCGCGGGGGCGCAAGTACCGGGGAGCTGTTTTTT. It translates to CASSRNRGGASTGELFF. The V gene is TRBV11-2, the J gene TRBJ2-2, with D possibly TRBD2 on 7 matching bases. V shed 5 bases and J shed 5 bases, with 21 bases lying between them. Germline-derived CDR1 and CDR2 are SGHAT and FQNNGV. The length of the CDR3 is 17 residues.

The chain employs TRBV5-4 and TRBJ1-2; no clear D. The V gene lost 0 bases and the J gene lost 4 bases, with 13 bases spanning the gap. The CDR3 is 15 amino acids. Germline CDR1 reads SGHNT; CDR2 reads YYREEE (reference sequence). This CDR3 is CASSLERVAGYGYTF. Here the CDR3 DNA reads TGTGCCAGCAGCTTGGAGAGGGTAGCTGGCTATGGCTACACCTTC.

V and J are TRBV18 and TRBJ1-4; no firm D call. Germline V gene data show CDR1 as KGHSH and CDR2 as LQKENI. Trimming stripped 2 bases from V and 7 bases from J, with 11 bases between. CDR3 size: 14 residues. In DNA form, the CDR3 reads TGTGCCAGCTCACCATTGCGGGGTACTGAAAAACTGTTTTTT. Translated, it gives CASSPLRGTEKLFF. Full variable domain (missing parts from reference TRBV18 and TRBJ1-4): NAGVMQNPRHLVRRRGQEARLRCSPMKGHSHVYWYRQLPEEGLKFMVYLQKENIIDESGMPKERFSAEFPKEGPSILRIQQVVRGDSAAYFCASSPLRGTEKLFFGSGTQLSVL.

This clone appeared a few times. The rearrangement uses TRBV5-1 and TRBJ2-2; no clear D gene. This CDR3 contains 13 residues. Trimming pared 7 bases from V and 1 base from J, leaving 8 bases between. In germline, CDR1 is SGHRS, CDR2 YFSETQ. The CDR3: CASSPGNTGELFF. CDR3 DNA: TGCGCCAGCTCCCCAGGGAACACCGGGGAGCTGTTTTTT. The full variable domain, completed using reference TRBV5-1 and TRBJ2-2, is KAGVTQTPRYLIKTRGQQVTLSCSPISGHRSVSWYQQTPGQGLQFLFEYFSETQRNKGNFPGRFSGRQFSNSRSEMNVSTLELGDSALYLCASSPGNTGELFFGEGSRLTVL.

The chain couples TRBV5-1 to TRBJ1-1; perhaps TRBD1 as D (5 bases). Germline V gives CDR1 SGHRS, CDR2 YFSETQ. CDR3 length: 16 residues. V was shortened by 4 bases and J by 0 bases, with 16 bases between the two germline ends. CDR3 sequence reads: CASSQTPRQLNTEAFF. Written as DNA, the CDR3 is TGCGCCAGCAGCCAAACACCCCGACAGTTGAACACTGAAGCTTTCTTT.

J is TRBJ1-2 and V is TRBV19, with D possibly TRBD1 on 5 matching bases. This CDR3 region has 14 residues. Trimming cost V 3 bases and J 8 bases, with 16 bases left between them. Germline values: CDR1 LNHDA, CDR2 SQIVND (reference sequence). The DNA of the CDR3 is TGTGCCAGTAGTATCCGACAGCCCCCGTCCGGCTACACCTTC. It specifies CASSIRQPPSGYTF.

The DNA for the CDR3 is TGTGCCAGCAGCTTAGGGGCGACAGGGTCATGGAAAGCTTTCTTT. This translates into CASSLGATGSWKAFF. The chain joins TRBV11-2 to TRBJ1-1; 7 nucleotides line up with TRBD1. V was clipped by 1 base and J by 9 bases; unmatched bases: 11. The CDR3 is 15 residues long. From germline, CDR1 is SGHAT and CDR2 FQNNGV.

CDR3 nucleotides: TGTGCCAGCAGTTCACTCGGACAGGGGACGGAATCACCCCTCCACTTT. Translating it yields CASSSLGQGTESPLHF. This chain links TRBV2 with TRBJ1-6, with TRBD1 matching 9 bases. The V gene's germline CDR1 is SNHLY and CDR2 FYNNEI. The V and J ends lost 5 bases and 10 bases, in that order; junction bases with no gene match: 12. The CDR3 totals 16 residues.

The CDR3 here is CASSPGGDRGYQPQHF. Here the CDR3 DNA reads TGTGCCAGCAGCCCAGGAGGGGACAGGGGATATCAGCCCCAGCATTTT. This sequence joins TRBV6-2 or TRBV6-3 and TRBJ1-5, with TRBD1 matching over 10 bases. Germline V gene sequence: CDR1 MNHEY, CDR2 SVGEGT. V shed 6 bases, J shed 5 bases, and the junction held 10 bases outside the gene matches. The CDR3 sequence is 16 residues long.

The V and J genes are TRBV6-2 or TRBV6-3 and TRBJ1-1, with TRBD1 matching 8 bases. Germline V lookup: CDR1 MNHEY, CDR2 SVGEGT. The CDR3 runs to 17 residues. V gave up 1 base and J gave up 4 bases; unmatched junction bases: 11. Written as DNA, the CDR3 is TGTGCCAGCAGTTACTTTAGGACAGGGCCCTTGCGCACTGAAGCTTTCTTT. It is translated as CASSYFRTGPLRTEAFF.